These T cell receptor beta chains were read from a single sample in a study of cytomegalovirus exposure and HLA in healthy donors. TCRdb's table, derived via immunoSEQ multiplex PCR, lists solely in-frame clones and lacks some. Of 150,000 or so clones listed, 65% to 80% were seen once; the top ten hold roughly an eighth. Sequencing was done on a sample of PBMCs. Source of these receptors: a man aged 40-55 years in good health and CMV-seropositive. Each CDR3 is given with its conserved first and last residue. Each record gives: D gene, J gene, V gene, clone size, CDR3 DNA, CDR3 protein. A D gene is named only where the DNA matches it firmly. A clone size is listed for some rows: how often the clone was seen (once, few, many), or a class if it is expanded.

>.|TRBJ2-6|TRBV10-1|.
TGCGCCAGCAGTGAGTCATTACAGGGCGATACTGGGGCCAACGTCCTGACTTTC
CASSESLQGDTGANVLTF
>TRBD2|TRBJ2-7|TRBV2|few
TGTGCCAGCAGTGAAGGGTCTGCGGGGGGCTACTTC
CASSEGSAGGYF
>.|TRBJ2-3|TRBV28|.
TGTGCCAGCAGCCCTAGGGAAATCGGAGGGGATACGCAGTATTTT
CASSPREIGGDTQYF
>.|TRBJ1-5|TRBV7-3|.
TGTGCCAGCAGCTTATGGGAGAATCAGCCCCAGCATTTT
CASSLWENQPQHF
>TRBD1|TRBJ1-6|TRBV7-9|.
TGTGCCAGCAGCTCGCAGGGGGCCTTCGATTCACCCCTCCACTTT
CASSSQGAFDSPLHF
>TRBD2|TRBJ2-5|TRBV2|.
TGTGCCGGCGGGCAGCGGGAGGGCCTTGAGACCCAGTACTTC
CAGGQREGLETQYF
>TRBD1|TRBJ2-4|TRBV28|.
TGTGCCAGCAGTTTACCGACAGGGGAGAACATTCAGTACTTC
CASSLPTGENIQYF
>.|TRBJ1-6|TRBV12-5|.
TGTGCTAGTGGTTTGGTAATCGGGAGCCCTATTAATTCACCCCTCCACTTT
CASGLVIGSPINSPLHF
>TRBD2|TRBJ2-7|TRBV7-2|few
TGTGCCAGCAGCTTAGGGGCGGGGGGGGAGCAGTACTTC
CASSLGAGGEQYF
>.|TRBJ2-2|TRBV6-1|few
TGTGCCAGCAGCCAGGAGGCGAACACCGGGGAGCTGTTTTTT
CASSQEANTGELFF
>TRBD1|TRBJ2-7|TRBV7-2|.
TGTGCCAGCAGCTCCGACAGGGGCCGGGCCGAGCAGTACTTC
CASSSDRGRAEQYF
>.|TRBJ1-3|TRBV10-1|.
TGCGCCAGCAGTCCGGGACAACTTTACTCTGGAAACACCATATATTTT
CASSPGQLYSGNTIYF
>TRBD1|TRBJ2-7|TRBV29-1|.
TGCAGCGCCCAGGGGGCGGGACAAACCTACGAGCAGTACTTC
CSAQGAGQTYEQYF
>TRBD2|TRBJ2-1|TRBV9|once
TGTGCCAGCAGCGCGAGCGGGAGGGTCAACAATGAGCAGTTCTTC
CASSASGRVNNEQFF
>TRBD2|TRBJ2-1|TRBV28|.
TGTGCCACCTTAGCGGGGGTCTCCTACAATGAGCAGTTCTTC
CATLAGVSYNEQFF
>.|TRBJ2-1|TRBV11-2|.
TGTGCCAGCAGCTTCACAGGGAAGAATGAGCAGTTCTTC
CASSFTGKNEQFF
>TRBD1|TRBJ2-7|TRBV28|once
TGTGCCAGCAGTGATCCGGGACAGGGAGGGTACGAGCAGTACTTC
CASSDPGQGGYEQYF
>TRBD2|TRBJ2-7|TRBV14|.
TGTGCCAGCAGCACGGGACTAGCGGGAGCCGAGCAGTACTTC
CASSTGLAGAEQYF
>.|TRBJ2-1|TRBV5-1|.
TGCGCCAGCAGTCGCGACGTCGGGGGAGGTTACAATGAGCAGTTCTTC
CASSRDVGGGYNEQFF
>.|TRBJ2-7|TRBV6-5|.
TGTGCCAGCAGTTACTCGCAGGGGTCGAGTGAGCAGTACTTC
CASSYSQGSSEQYF
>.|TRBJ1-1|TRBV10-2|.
TGCGCCAGCAGTCAGGTTCTTATCACTGAAGCTTTCTTT
CASSQVLITEAFF
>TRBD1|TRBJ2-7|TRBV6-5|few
TGTGCCAGCAGTTACGGACAGGGGGGGAGGCCCTACGAGCAGTACTTC
CASSYGQGGRPYEQYF
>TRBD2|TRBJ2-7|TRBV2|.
TGTGCCAGCAGTGTGGGACTAGCGGGAGCGGGCGAGCAGTACTTC
CASSVGLAGAGEQYF
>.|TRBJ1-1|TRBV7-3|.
TGTGCCAGCAGCACGGAGAGTTCCACTGAAGCTTTCTTT
CASSTESSTEAFF
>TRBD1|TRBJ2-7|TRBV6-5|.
TGTGCCAGCAGTTACGGGATGGGACAGAGAATCTACGAGCAGTACTTC
CASSYGMGQRIYEQYF
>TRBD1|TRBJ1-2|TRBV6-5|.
TGTGCCAGCAGGCCATCAGGGGGGCACTATGGCTACACCTTC
CASRPSGGHYGYTF
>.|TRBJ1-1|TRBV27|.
TGTGCCAGCACCCTTAGGTGGGGCGCGCGTGAAGCTTTCTTT
CASTLRWGAREAFF
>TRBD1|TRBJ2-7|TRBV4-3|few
TGCGCCAGCAGCCAAGGACAGGGCCCTTATGACGAGCAGTACTTC
CASSQGQGPYDEQYF
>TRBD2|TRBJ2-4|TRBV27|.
TGTGCCAGCAGTTCTTCTAGCGGGACCAAGCAAAACATTCAGTACTTC
CASSSSSGTKQNIQYF
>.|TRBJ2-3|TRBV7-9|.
TGTGCCAGCAGCTTCAGTGATACGCAGTATTTT
CASSFSDTQYF
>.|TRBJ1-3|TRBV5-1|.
TGCGCCAGCAGCTTGGAGTACGTGCCGGGGAACACCGTATATTTT
CASSLEYVPGNTVYF
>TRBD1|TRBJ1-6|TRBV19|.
TGTGCCAGTAGCTCGGACAGGGCGGGGAATTCACCCCTCCACTTT
CASSSDRAGNSPLHF
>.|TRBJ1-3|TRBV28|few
TGTGCCAGCAATGGCGGCTACTCTGGAAACACCATATATTTT
CASNGGYSGNTIYF
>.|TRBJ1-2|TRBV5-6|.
TGTGCCAGCAGCTGGGCGGAGGGTATCTATGGCTACACCTTC
CASSWAEGIYGYTF
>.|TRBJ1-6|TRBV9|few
TGTGCCAGCAGCGTAGAAGGACAAAGGAATTCACCCCTCCACTTT
CASSVEGQRNSPLHF
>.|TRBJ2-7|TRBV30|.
TGTGCCTGGAGTGTACTACTTTCCTACGAGCAGTACTTC
CAWSVLLSYEQYF
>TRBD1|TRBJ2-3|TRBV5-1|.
TGCGCCAGCAGCTCTACAGGGGTTAGGGATACGCAGTATTTT
CASSSTGVRDTQYF
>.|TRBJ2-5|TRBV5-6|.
TGTGCCAGCAGCCCCTCGACAGGTATCCAAGAGACCCAGTACTTC
CASSPSTGIQETQYF
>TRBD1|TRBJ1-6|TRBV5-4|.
TGTGCCAGCAGCCTTCAGGGGGTCAAGTCACCCCTCCACTTT
CASSLQGVKSPLHF
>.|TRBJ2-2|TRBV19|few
.
CASSTSGGELFF
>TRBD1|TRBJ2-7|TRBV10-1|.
TGCGCCAGCAGTGGTCCAGGGACAGGGGGCGAGCAGTACTTC
CASSGPGTGGEQYF
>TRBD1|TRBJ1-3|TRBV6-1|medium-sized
TGTGCCAGCAGTTTAGACAGGGGTGGAAACACCATATATTTT
CASSLDRGGNTIYF
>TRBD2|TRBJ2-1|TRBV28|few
TGTGCCAGCAGTTATCAGCTAGCGGGGACATACAATGAGCAGTTCTTC
CASSYQLAGTYNEQFF
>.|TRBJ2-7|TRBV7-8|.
TGTGCCAGCAGCTTGAATCCAGACCGGGCCTACGAGCAGTACTTC
CASSLNPDRAYEQYF
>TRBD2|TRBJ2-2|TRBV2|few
TGTGCCAGCAGTTTGGGCGGGAGTACCGGGGAGCTGTTTTTT
CASSLGGSTGELFF
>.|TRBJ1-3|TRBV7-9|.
TGTTCCAGCAGCCCACAGGGCCTCGGAAACACCATATATTTT
CSSSPQGLGNTIYF
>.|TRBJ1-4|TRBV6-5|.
TGTGCCAGCGGCCCTGGGGGCAGAGTGAATGAAAAACTGTTTTTT
CASGPGGRVNEKLFF
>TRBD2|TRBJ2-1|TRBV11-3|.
TGTGCCAGCAGCCCCCCGGGGGGTGAGCAGTTCTTC
CASSPPGGEQFF
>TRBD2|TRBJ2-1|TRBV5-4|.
TGTGCCAGCAGCTTCAGGGCGGGAGGCAATGAGCAGTTCTTC
CASSFRAGGNEQFF
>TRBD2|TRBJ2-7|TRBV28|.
TGTGCCAGCGGACTAGCGGGCTCCTACGAGCAGTACTTC
CASGLAGSYEQYF
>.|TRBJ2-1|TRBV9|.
TGTGCCAGCAGCGTAAGCTTTGAGTATGAGCAGTTCTTC
CASSVSFEYEQFF
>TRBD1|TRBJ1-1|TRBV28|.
TGTGCCAGCAGCCCCCAACCGGGACAGCACTCCCGGGTAGCTTTCTTT
CASSPQPGQHSRVAFF
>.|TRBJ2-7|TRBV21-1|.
TGTGCCAGCAGCAAAGCGGGAAAAAAGTGGGCTCGAGAAGGGACAGAGTACGAGCAGTACTTC
CASSKAGKKWAREGTEYEQYF
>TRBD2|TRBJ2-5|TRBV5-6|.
TGTGCCAGCCTGCGGGGGAGCCCGCTCCAAGAGACCCAGTACTTC
CASLRGSPLQETQYF
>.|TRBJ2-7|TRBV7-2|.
TGTGCCAGCAGCCCGCCGGGATTTGACTCCTACGAGCAGTACTTC
CASSPPGFDSYEQYF
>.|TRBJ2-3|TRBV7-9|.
TGTGCCAGCAGCTTAACCCCCACAGGCGCTAGCACAGATACGCAGTATTTT
CASSLTPTGASTDTQYF
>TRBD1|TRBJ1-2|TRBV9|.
TGTGCCAGCAGCGTAGACGGACAGGGTTATGGCTACACCTTC
CASSVDGQGYGYTF
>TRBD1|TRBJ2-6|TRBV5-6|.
TGTGCCAGCAGCGGGGGACAGGGAAGTACTATTGGGGCCAACGTCCTGACTTTC
CASSGGQGSTIGANVLTF